These 27 T cell receptor beta chains share one sample of origin, sequenced in a study of blood T cell repertoires in COVID-19. Some clones are missing from TCRdb's copy, which holds only in-frame ones; the method was immunoSEQ multiplex PCR. The repertoire holds roughly 220,000 clones, with roughly 80% as singletons. Sequencing was performed on peripheral blood. These receptors all come from a woman of 80 years or more with COVID-19, enrolled during active disease.

This clone was counted only a few times. The chain combines TRBV18 with TRBJ2-1, with TRBD2 as a possible D gene (5 bases). The CDR3 extends over 17 amino acids. Germline CDR1 is KGHSH and CDR2 is LQKENI. V was shortened by 3 bases and J by 0 bases, with 15 bases between the two germline ends. The CDR3 DNA sequence: TGTGCCAGCTCACCCGCGTTGGCGGGTAGCTCCTACAATGAGCAGTTCTTC. Its translation: CASSPALAGSSYNEQFF.

This clone is a singleton in its sample. This chain connects TRBV29-1 to TRBJ2-7; 8 nucleotides align to TRBD1. Germline V gene lookup returns CDR1 SQVTM and CDR2 ANQGSEA. Trimming cost V 5 bases and J 3 bases; bases outside gene matches: 3. This CDR3 contains 12 residues. This chain's CDR3 is CSVRDRGYEQYF. The CDR3 DNA follows: TGCAGCGTTCGAGACAGGGGCTACGAGCAGTACTTC.

This clone was counted only a few times. This chain joins TRBV7-9 and TRBJ2-3, with a possible D match to TRBD1 (5 bases). V lost 2 bases, J lost 5 bases, and 11 bases lay in between. Looked up from germline, CDR1 is SEHNR and CDR2 is FQNEAQ (reference sequence). This CDR3 spans 14 amino acids. The CDR3 loop is CASSLPQAGDTQYF. The CDR3 nucleotides are TGTGCCAGCAGCTTACCACAGGCTGGAGATACGCAGTATTTT.

This clone was recorded only once. The chain combines TRBV5-4 with TRBJ1-1; D gene unclear. This CDR3 spans 17 amino acids. Trimming shortened V by 0 bases and J by 3 bases, and 18 bases separated the two germline ends. CDR1 and CDR2 (germline): SGHNT, YYREEE (reference sequence). CDR3 nucleotide sequence: TGTGCCAGCAGCTTGGGATTGAGGCGGATCGGTGACACTGAAGCTTTCTTT. It is translated as CASSLGLRRIGDTEAFF. The entire variable domain, with the rest obtained from reference TRBV5-4 and TRBJ1-1, is as follows: ETGVTQSPTHLIKTRGQQVTLRCSSQSGHNTVSWYQQALGQGPQFIFQYYREEENGRGNFPPRFSGLQFPNYSSELNVNALELDDSALYLCASSLGLRRIGDTEAFFGQGTRLTVV.

This chain joins TRBV6-5 and TRBJ1-2, with 9 bases matching TRBD1. Per the germline V gene, CDR1 is MNHEY and CDR2 is SVGAGI. This CDR3 comprises 15 residues. V lost 4 bases and J lost 5; bases outside the gene matches: 8. The chain's CDR3 is CASSWTGATLYGYTF. In nucleotides, the CDR3 is TGTGCCAGCAGTTGGACAGGGGCTACTCTTTATGGCTACACCTTC.

V usage is TRBV2 and J usage is TRBJ2-5; D not resolved. Germline-derived CDR1 and CDR2 are SNHLY and FYNNEI. V gave up 6 bases and J gave up 1 base, with 12 bases separating them. This CDR3 comprises 14 residues. CDR3 protein: CASSKGASQETQYF. Here the CDR3 DNA reads TGTGCCAGCAGCAAAGGTGCTAGCCAAGAGACCCAGTACTTC.

The sample holds a few counts of this clone. V and J are TRBV7-2 and TRBJ1-2; 7 bases are a match to TRBD1. Germline loops: CDR1 SGHTA, CDR2 FQGNSA. The CDR3 consists of 14 residues. Trimming cost V 9 bases and J 2 bases; bases outside gene matches: 9. The CDR3 region is CASSTGAKNYGYTF. CDR3 in DNA: TGTGCCAGTTCAACAGGGGCCAAGAACTATGGCTACACCTTC.

This clone has just a few counts. This chain connects TRBV7-8 to TRBJ1-1; a possible D gene is TRBD1 (5 bases). The V and J ends lost 5 bases and 0 bases respectively, with 10 bases between them. Germline V gene data show CDR1 as SGHVS and CDR2 as FQNEAQ. The CDR3 is 14 amino acids. DNA of the CDR3: TGTGCCAGCAGCCCCAGGGTTTTGAACACTGAAGCTTTCTTT. Protein product: CASSPRVLNTEAFF.

The chain couples TRBV5-6 to TRBJ2-7, with TRBD2 matching over 8 bases. This CDR3 has 16 amino acids. J gave up 2 bases and V 4 bases, and 11 bases lay outside the gene matches. Per the germline V gene, CDR1 is SGHDT and CDR2 is YYEEEE. The CDR3 reads CASSGGLVKRTYEQYF. CDR3 in DNA: TGTGCCAGCAGCGGGGGACTAGTCAAACGTACCTACGAGCAGTACTTC.

The J gene is TRBJ1-2, the V gene TRBV7-9; D is perhaps TRBD1 (6 bases). Germline V gene lookup returns CDR1 SEHNR and CDR2 FQNEAQ (reference sequence). The CDR3 spans 14 residues. Trimming took 3 bases from V and 0 from J, leaving 8 bases between them. Written as DNA, the CDR3 is TGTGCCAGCAGCTTGCACAGGGCTAACTATGGCTACACCTTC. It is translated as CASSLHRANYGYTF.

V usage is TRBV28 and J usage is TRBJ1-2; no definite D call. The germline CDR1 and CDR2 sequences are MDHEN and SYDVKM. The length of the CDR3 is 13 residues. The V end was cut by 5 bases, the J end by 4 bases, with 11 bases between. The DNA of the CDR3 is TGTGCCAGCAGTCCTCTCGGGTCCTATGGCTACACCTTC. This sequence encodes CASSPLGSYGYTF.

The V gene is TRBV18, the J gene TRBJ1-5; D is undetermined. The germline V and J ends were trimmed by 2 bases and 6 bases, with 20 bases remaining between them. The germline gives CDR1 KGHSH, CDR2 LQKENI. This CDR3 spans 17 amino acids. CDR3 amino acids: CASSPRVPGEGAQPQHF. The CDR3, as DNA: TGTGCCAGCTCACCAAGGGTCCCCGGGGAGGGAGCTCAGCCCCAGCATTTT.

The chain links TRBV25-1 to TRBJ2-3; perhaps TRBD1 as D (8 bases). Germline V gives CDR1 MGHDK, CDR2 SYGVNS. CDR3 size: 16 residues. Between the trimmed V and J ends, which lost 5 bases and 2 bases, there was a span of 17 bases. The CDR3 DNA follows: TGTGCCAGCAGTAGCGGACAGGGAGGGCTCACAGATACGCAGTATTTT. It translates to CASSSGQGGLTDTQYF.

The chain employs TRBV9 and TRBJ2-3; TRBD1 matches 8 bases. The CDR3 loop spans 15 amino acids. V lost 2 bases, J lost 4 bases, and 6 bases stayed unmatched. CDR1 is SGDLS and CDR2 is YYNGEE in the germline V gene. This CDR3 is CASSVGQGGPDTQYF. CDR3 sequence (DNA): TGTGCCAGCAGCGTTGGACAGGGTGGACCAGATACGCAGTATTTT.

Concerning this clone itself: This sample includes further DNA sequences coding for the same CDR3. V gene TRBV7-9 combines with J gene TRBJ1-3, with 7 bases aligning to TRBD1. J was trimmed by 0 bases and V by 2 bases; bases with no gene match: 1. In germline, CDR1 is SEHNR, CDR2 FQNEAQ (reference sequence). The CDR3 runs 15 residues. The CDR3: CASSLNRGSGNTIYF. DNA for the CDR3: TGTGCCAGCAGCTTAAACAGGGGCTCTGGAAACACCATATATTTT.

This clone was recorded only once. This sequence joins TRBV5-1 and TRBJ1-2; perhaps TRBD1 as D (5 bases). This CDR3 is 12 amino acids long. CDR1 is SGHRS, CDR2 YFSETQ, per germline. The germline V and J ends were trimmed by 2 bases and 8 bases, with 10 bases remaining between them. The CDR3 DNA reads as TGCGCCAGCAGCTTTGGGGCAGAAGGCTACACCTTC. This sequence encodes CASSFGAEGYTF.

This chain joins TRBV19 and TRBJ1-3, with a tentative D call TRBD1 (5 bases). CDR1 and CDR2 from the germline V gene are LNHDA and SQIVND (reference sequence). This CDR3 has 15 residues. Trimming cost V 9 bases and J 11 bases, with 26 bases left between them. CDR3 bases: TGTGCCAGCAGTCCATCGACAGTTGCAGCTGTGCCCATATATTTT. It specifies CASSPSTVAAVPIYF.

V and J are TRBV19 and TRBJ1-5; D not certain. V dropped 7 bases and J dropped 1 base, with 11 bases sitting between them. The germline V gene has CDR1 LNHDA and CDR2 SQIVND (reference sequence). This CDR3 contains 14 residues. CDR3 sequence reads: CASTAAVSNQPQHF. CDR3 in DNA: TGTGCCAGTACCGCGGCGGTAAGCAATCAGCCCCAGCATTTT.

Comments on this clone: Other DNA sequences in this sample translate to the same CDR3. The rearrangement joins TRBV5-6 to TRBJ1-5; 7 bases align to TRBD1. Germline V CDR1 and CDR2: SGHDT, YYEEEE. The CDR3 loop spans 14 amino acids. Germline trimming cut 2 bases from V and 4 bases from J; bases unmatched to any gene: 3. CDR3 sequence (DNA): TGTGCCAGCAGCTTTCGGGACAGAAATCAGCCCCAGCATTTT. Protein sequence: CASSFRDRNQPQHF. Complete variable domain (other parts from reference TRBV5-6 and TRBJ1-5): DAGVTQSPTHLIKTRGQQVTLRCSPKSGHDTVSWYQQALGQGPQFIFQYYEEEERQRGNFPDRFSGHQFPNYSSELNVNALLLGDSALYLCASSFRDRNQPQHFGDGTRLSIL.

V usage is TRBV24-1 and J usage is TRBJ1-2; 7 nucleotides align to TRBD1. CDR1 is KGHDR and CDR2 is SFDVKD in the germline V gene. CDR3 size: 14 residues. V trimming: 4 bases; J trimming: 4 bases; junction bases outside the gene matches: 5. The CDR3: CATSDPGGGYGYTF. The DNA of the CDR3 is TGTGCCACCAGTGACCCAGGGGGAGGCTATGGCTACACCTTC.

This clone was seen once. The chain's CDR3 is CASSQDRVGKTQYF. The CDR3 bases are TGTGCCAGCAGTCAGGACAGGGTTGGAAAGACCCAGTACTTC. The chain employs TRBV27 and TRBJ2-5; 8 bases fit TRBD1. CDR3 length: 14 amino acids. With 5 bases clipped from V and 6 bases from J, the junction kept 8 bases outside the gene matches. Looked up from germline, CDR1 is MNHEY and CDR2 is SMNVEV (reference sequence).

The J gene is TRBJ2-5, the V gene TRBV10-3; D might be TRBD1 (6 bases). In germline, CDR1 is ENHRY, CDR2 SYGVKD. Trimming took 6 bases from V and 1 from J, leaving 12 bases between them. There are 14 residues in the CDR3. This CDR3 reads CAISRTAIQETQYF. DNA of the CDR3: TGTGCCATCAGCCGGACAGCCATCCAAGAGACCCAGTACTTC.

The chain employs TRBV2 and TRBJ1-2; 8 nucleotides align to TRBD1. With V trimmed by 5 bases and J by 7 bases, 9 bases remained unmatched. The CDR3 runs 14 residues. The germline gives CDR1 SNHLY, CDR2 FYNNEI. For the CDR3, the DNA is TGTGCCAGCAGTAGACAGGGGTTCGCGGTTGGCTACACCTTC. Amino acids: CASSRQGFAVGYTF.

The chain is built from TRBV24-1 and TRBJ2-1, with D tentatively TRBD1 (5 bases). The CDR3 length is 14 residues. Trimming removed 3 bases from V and 9 bases from J, with 14 bases in between. CDR1 and CDR2 (germline): KGHDR, SFDVKD. The CDR3 spells CATSDPSGQGEQFF. Written as DNA, the CDR3 is TGTGCCACCAGTGATCCTTCAGGCCAGGGTGAGCAGTTCTTC.

The chain joins TRBV28 to TRBJ2-1, with 8 bases identical to TRBD2. Germline CDR1 reads MDHEN; CDR2 reads SYDVKM. The CDR3 has 15 amino acids. V shed 5 bases, J shed 7 bases, and the junction held 10 bases outside the gene matches. The CDR3 nucleotides read TGTGCCAGCAGTGTCCCCGCTAGCGGGTGGAATGAGCAGTTCTTC. Protein sequence: CASSVPASGWNEQFF.

The V gene is TRBV6-2 or TRBV6-3, the J gene TRBJ2-1, with 10 bases lining up with TRBD2. Losses at the gene ends were 5 bases for V and 6 bases for J; bases not matched to a gene: 7. The CDR3 covers 15 residues. Germline V lookup: CDR1 MNHEY, CDR2 SVGEGT. CDR3 residues: CASSPSGRASNEQFF. The CDR3 DNA sequence: TGTGCCAGCAGTCCGAGCGGGAGGGCCTCCAATGAGCAGTTCTTC.

This chain uses TRBV9 with TRBJ1-5; 9 bases agree with TRBD1. The V gene's germline CDR1 is SGDLS and CDR2 YYNGEE. V trimming: 0 bases; J trimming: 5 bases; junction bases outside the gene matches: 3. The CDR3 length is 15 residues. The CDR3 nucleotides read TGTGCCAGCAGCGTAGGGGACAGGGTTGATCAGCCCCAGCATTTT. It specifies CASSVGDRVDQPQHF.